A single sample gave rise to the 9 T cell receptor beta chains below, sequenced in a study of TIL therapy for anti-PD-1-resistant metastatic lung cancer. The immunoSEQ assay was v3. Clones were sequenced by immunoSEQ multiplex PCR, and TCRdb holds only the in-frame ones, with some missing. The profile shows some 60,000 clones, 73% of them singletons. Time point in this sample: pre-treatment sample, taken before nivolumab and TIL therapy. The sequenced sample was blood, obtained at baseline. These receptors were collected from a person between 25 and 80 years old with non-small cell lung cancer.

This chain connects TRBV27 to TRBJ1-5; D remains ambiguous. The CDR3 sequence is 14 residues long. Trimming pared 5 bases from V and 3 bases from J, leaving 11 bases between. CDR1 is MNHEY, CDR2 SMNVEV, per germline (reference sequence). The CDR3 sequence: CASSSTAPNQPQHF. CDR3 nucleotides: TGTGCCAGCAGTAGCACGGCCCCCAATCAGCCCCAGCATTTT.

This chain uses TRBV11-2 with TRBJ1-3, with D possibly matching TRBD1 (6 bases). Trimming removed 6 bases from V and 0 bases from J, with 12 bases in between. This CDR3 has 15 residues. Germline V CDR1 and CDR2: SGHAT, FQNNGV. CDR3 DNA: TGTGCCAGCAGTTCAACAGGGAACTCTGGAAACACCATATATTTT. Translating gives CASSSTGNSGNTIYF.

This rearrangement joins TRBV11-2 to TRBJ2-1; 14 bases map to TRBD2. The CDR3 consists of 13 residues. The V and J ends lost 8 bases and 7 bases, in that order; junction bases with no gene match: 1. Germline assignment: CDR1 SGHAT and CDR2 FQNNGV. The CDR3 region is CASRTSGGNEQFF. CDR3 bases: TGTGCCAGCCGGACTAGCGGGGGGAATGAGCAGTTCTTC. The whole variable domain, filled in from reference TRBV11-2 and TRBJ2-1, reads EAGVAQSPRYKIIEKRQSVAFWCNPISGHATLYWYQQILGQGPKLLIQFQNNGVVDDSQLPKDRFSAERLKGVDSTLKIQPAKLEDSAVYLCASRTSGGNEQFFGPGTRLTVL.

This clone appeared a few times. V and J are TRBV10-1 and TRBJ2-2; 7 bases fit TRBD1. The CDR3 spans 15 residues. The germline V gene encodes CDR1 WNHNN and CDR2 SYGVQD (reference sequence). Trimming at V came to 7 bases and at J to 4 bases, leaving 9 bases not matched to a gene. CDR3 in DNA: TGCGCCAGCATCTCAGGTAGGGGGCTCACCGGGGAGCTGTTTTTT. Protein: CASISGRGLTGELFF.

This clone was recorded once. J is TRBJ2-1 and V is TRBV7-8, with TRBD2 matching over 7 bases. From germline, CDR1 is SGHVS and CDR2 FQNEAQ. Trimming took 5 bases from V and 7 from J; bases not matched to a gene: 26. The CDR3 extends over 20 amino acids. CDR3: CASSLSRAGERSSTMNEQFF. Written as DNA, the CDR3 is TGTGCCAGCAGCCTGAGTAGGGCGGGAGAACGGTCGTCTACAATGAATGAGCAGTTCTTC.

The CDR3 DNA is TGTGCCAGCAGCTTAGCCCGACATTCCTACGAGCAGTACTTC. Translation: CASSLARHSYEQYF. The chain recombines TRBV7-2 with TRBJ2-7; D is undetermined. The germline gives CDR1 SGHTA, CDR2 FQGNSA. This CDR3 has 14 residues. Deletions cut 0 bases from V and 1 base from J, with 7 bases between. Combining the CDR3 with reference TRBV7-2 and TRBJ2-7 gives the whole variable domain GAGVSQSPSNKVTEKGKDVELRCDPISGHTALYWYRQSLGQGLEFLIYFQGNSAPDKSGLPSDRFSAERTGGSVSTLTIQRTQQEDSAVYLCASSLARHSYEQYFGPGTRLTVT.

The chain combines TRBV5-1 with TRBJ2-1, with 13 nucleotides matching TRBD2. V shed 4 bases and J 8 bases; nucleotides not matched to a gene: 15. The CDR3 runs 18 residues. Germline-derived CDR1 and CDR2 are SGHRS and YFSETQ. The CDR3 sequence: CASSGGTSGISGVDEQFF. CDR3 bases: TGCGCCAGCAGCGGGGGGACTAGCGGGATAAGCGGGGTGGATGAGCAGTTCTTC.

In this sample, this clone turned up a few times. The rearrangement joins TRBV28 to TRBJ1-2, with TRBD1 identical over 9 bases. The CDR3 consists of 14 residues. The V gene's germline CDR1 is MDHEN and CDR2 SYDVKM. Germline trimming cut 3 bases from V and 4 bases from J; bases unmatched to any gene: 3. The CDR3 sequence is CASSFPDRGYGYTF. The CDR3 nucleotides read TGTGCCAGCAGTTTTCCGGACAGGGGCTATGGCTACACCTTC.

The J gene is TRBJ2-1, the V gene TRBV9; D uncertain. Germline CDR1 and CDR2: SGDLS and YYNGEE. V lost 4 bases and J lost 6, with 11 bases in between. The CDR3 consists of 13 residues. CDR3 sequence reads: CASSPRLGNEQFF. The CDR3 coding sequence is TGTGCCAGCAGCCCCCGTCTGGGCAATGAGCAGTTCTTC. The whole variable domain, filled in from reference TRBV9 and TRBJ2-1, reads DSGVTQTPKHLITATGQRVTLRCSPRSGDLSVYWYQQSLDQGLQFLIQYYNGEERAKGNILERFSAQQFPDLHSELNLSSLELGDSALYFCASSPRLGNEQFFGPGTRLTVL.